These 7 T cell receptor beta chains originate from one sample sequenced in a study of blood T cell repertoires in COVID-19. Repertoires were generated with immunoSEQ multiplex PCR, while TCRdb's copy carries only in-frame clones and drops some. The top ten hold about 0.91% of the sample, which has 400,000 to 450,000 clones, roughly 89% seen once. Sequences were obtained from peripheral blood. The origin of the receptors is a man younger than 35 with COVID-19, enrolled during active disease.

V usage is TRBV2 and J usage is TRBJ2-2, with D perhaps TRBD2 (6 bases). There are 13 residues in the CDR3. CDR1 is SNHLY and CDR2 is FYNNEI in the germline V gene. V lost 8 bases and J 3 bases, leaving 10 bases between the germline ends. CDR3 protein: CASGPGDTGELFF. The DNA of the CDR3 is TGTGCCAGCGGCCCGGGGGACACCGGGGAGCTGTTTTTT.

The chain couples TRBV19 to TRBJ2-3; perhaps TRBD2 as D (5 bases). The germline V and J ends were trimmed by 5 bases and 0 bases, with 12 bases remaining between them. CDR3 length: 15 residues. Germline V gene sequence: CDR1 LNHDA, CDR2 SQIVND (reference sequence). CDR3 loop: CASSPLGGSTDTQYF. In DNA, the CDR3 is TGTGCCAGTAGTCCCCTCGGCGGGAGCACAGATACGCAGTATTTT.

The chain recombines TRBV11-2 with TRBJ2-1, with 12 bases lining up with TRBD2. V lost 7 bases, J lost 10 bases, and 5 bases stayed unmatched. Per the germline V gene, CDR1 is SGHAT and CDR2 is FQNNGV. The CDR3 covers 13 residues. As DNA, the CDR3 is TGTGCCAGCAATCTAGCGGGAGGGGGCGAGCAGTTCTTC. Its translation: CASNLAGGGEQFF.

The chain is built from TRBV7-9 and TRBJ1-2; D is perhaps TRBD1 (5 bases). CDR1 is SEHNR, CDR2 FQNEAQ, per germline (reference sequence). This CDR3 is built from 15 residues. Trimming removed 4 bases from V and 0 bases from J, with 12 bases in between. The CDR3 sequence: CASSSLDTPNYGYTF. DNA of the CDR3: TGTGCCAGCAGCTCCTTGGACACACCTAACTATGGCTACACCTTC.

This clone was recorded once. Other DNA sequences in this specimen translate into the identical CDR3. J is TRBJ2-7 and V is TRBV10-3, with TRBD1 identical over 8 bases. The germline gives CDR1 ENHRY, CDR2 SYGVKD. This CDR3 is 15 amino acids long. The ends lost 0 bases at V and 3 bases at J; junction bases unmatched: 4. The DNA for the CDR3 is TGTGCCATCAGTGAGTCCGGGACAGGAAACTACGAGCAGTACTTC. Its translation is CAISESGTGNYEQYF.

V gene TRBV13 combines with J gene TRBJ2-1; maybe TRBD2 (5 bases). Looked up from germline, CDR1 is PRHDT and CDR2 is FYEKMQ (reference sequence). The CDR3 covers 15 residues. Trimming left V 2 bases short and J 5 bases short, with 13 bases between. CDR3 sequence (DNA): TGTGCCAGCAGCTTATGGCTAGCTGGAGACAATGAGCAGTTCTTC. It specifies CASSLWLAGDNEQFF.

This clone was recorded a few times. CDR3 sequence reads: CASSFSGTQYF. In DNA, the CDR3 is TGTGCCAGCAGCTTTAGCGGTACGCAGTATTTT. The chain recombines TRBV11-2 with TRBJ2-3; weak D call: TRBD2 (6 bases). Germline V gene lookup returns CDR1 SGHAT and CDR2 FQNNGV. Trimming left V 3 bases short and J 8 bases short, with 6 bases between. The CDR3 consists of 11 residues.